These T cell receptor beta chains were read from a single sample in a study of naive and memory T cell subsets. TCRdb used MiXCR to reprocess the UMI-ligation and nested PCR reads, holding one entry per CDR3 protein. The sample has more than 20,000 distinct CDR3 sequences, roughly 5.5% seen once; the top ten hold approximately 7%. Sequences were obtained from blood. All receptors derive from an adult in good health. The conserved cysteine and the conserved F or W are not part of the CDR3 here.

>TRBV20-1
SAQDLDPREQY
>TRBV27
ASSLQGAGRNEQF
>TRBV15
ATSRALERGQETQY
>TRBV29-1
SVAGRLADDLSYNEQF
>TRBV28
ASSSRQGAFLETQY
>TRBV29-1
SVEGGSIGDRGFGEQF
>TRBV7-2
ASSLEAATYEQY
>TRBV12-3/TRBV12-4
ASRPPGTTNTGELF
>TRBV30
AWMNGGPGNTIY
>TRBV20-1
SATRSGGYEQY
>TRBV7-6
ASSLGGSGANVLT
>TRBV29-1
SVARTTVTDTQY
>TRBV6-5
ASSDQGMETQY
>TRBV29-1
SVGSAPRETGPRLADNYEQY
>TRBV29-1
SAAGTLNTEAF
>TRBV7-3
ASSLQGSSGTEAF
>TRBV6-5
AKQETQY
>TRBV20-1
SASGLAGGPSTTDTQY
>TRBV6-5
ASSYSRQGQETQY
>TRBV5-1
ASSVTNMNTEAF
>TRBV21-1
ASSAGTGRSSYNEQF
>TRBV7-9
ASNLRLAGDPYNEQF
>TRBV5-5
ASSLHAREGVDEQF
>TRBV29-1
SGEGPLAGGEQF
>TRBV6-2/TRBV6-3
ASSGLGSPQGTWNMVEPQH
>TRBV11-1
ASSSPYEQY
>TRBV7-8
ASSPRREVSNEQF
>TRBV10-3
AISESAGQGTYEQY
>TRBV28
ASSLTWYEQY
>TRBV15
ATSRRGALLDIQY
>TRBV12-3/TRBV12-4
ASSDTYNEQF
>TRBV19
ASRRLAHAGELF
>TRBV4-1
ASSPTSAQTTQY
>TRBV6-5
ASSPRPRGNQPQH
>TRBV15
ATSLQRQNTEAF
>TRBV20-1
SASGRDRWGALH
>TRBV28
ASSFRDGQETQY